In this sample, the clone carrying this T cell receptor (beta chain) turned up a few times. What it recognizes is unknown. This sample is drawn from a study of blood T cells in healthy people across ages. Overall study results and limits: The fall in TCR beta diversity per million T cells was roughly linear with age. Aged donors had fewer naive CD4+ cells and lower diversity than long-lived donors. Donor CMV status was unknown, possibly confounding expanded clonotype changes.

Alongside a J-beta primer mix, a sample-barcoded 5' primer served in a second PCR lasting 7 to 11 cycles. Every cDNA molecule carried a tag from a template-switch adaptor bearing 12 random nucleotides. TCRdb called the 5' RACE reads again in MiXCR, with one record for every CDR3 protein. Here the sample spans more than 1.4 million distinct CDR3 sequences, approximately 40% being singletons. The CDR3 extends over 14 amino acids. V was trimmed by 5 bases and J by 0 bases, leaving 10 bases between them. Germline assignment: CDR1 SGHTA and CDR2 FQGNSA. Sequenced: blood. This clonotype was sampled from a woman aged 18-30 years in good health. This chain uses TRBV7-2 with TRBJ1-2; D is undetermined. The CDR3 sequence: CASSLNRANYGYTF. The CDR3 nucleotides read TGTGCCAGCAGCCTTAACAGAGCTAACTATGGCTACACCTTC.